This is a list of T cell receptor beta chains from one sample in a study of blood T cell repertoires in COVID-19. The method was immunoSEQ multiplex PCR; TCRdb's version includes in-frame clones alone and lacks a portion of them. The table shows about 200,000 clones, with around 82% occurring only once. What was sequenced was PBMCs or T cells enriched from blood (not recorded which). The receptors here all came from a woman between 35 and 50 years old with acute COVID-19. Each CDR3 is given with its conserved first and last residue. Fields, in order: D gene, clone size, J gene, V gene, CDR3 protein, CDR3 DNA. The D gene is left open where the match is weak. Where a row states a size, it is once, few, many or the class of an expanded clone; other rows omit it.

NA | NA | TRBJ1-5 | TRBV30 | CAWSVRGAQQPQHF | TGTGCCTGGAGTGTACGCGGTGCCCAGCAGCCCCAGCATTTT
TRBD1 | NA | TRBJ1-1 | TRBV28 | CASRPTGAGGLTEAFF | TGTGCCAGCAGGCCCACCGGGGCAGGGGGATTAACTGAAGCTTTCTTT
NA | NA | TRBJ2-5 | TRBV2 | CASSEVGTLIEGTQYF | TGTGCCAGCAGTGAGGTGGGCACCCTGATAGAAGGGACCCAGTACTTC
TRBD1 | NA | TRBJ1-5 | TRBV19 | CASSPIAGQINQPQHF | TGTGCCAGTAGCCCGATCGCGGGACAGATTAATCAGCCCCAGCATTTT
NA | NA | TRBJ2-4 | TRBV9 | CASSVGRLAKNIQYF | TGTGCCAGCAGCGTAGGTCGACTAGCCAAAAACATTCAGTACTTC
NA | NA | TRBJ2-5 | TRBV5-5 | CASSLARQTSRETQYF | TGTGCCAGCAGCTTGGCCAGACAGACGAGTAGGGAGACCCAGTACTTC
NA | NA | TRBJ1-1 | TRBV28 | CASSLGVLGGVQAFF | TGTGCCAGCAGTTTAGGAGTATTAGGAGGGGTGCAAGCTTTCTTT
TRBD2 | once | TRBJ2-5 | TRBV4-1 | CASSQDLLAGDVVETQYF | TGCGCCAGCAGCCAAGATTTACTAGCGGGGGACGTGGTGGAGACCCAGTACTTC
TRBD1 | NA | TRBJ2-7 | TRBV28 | CASSLLTGQHEQYF | TGTGCCAGCAGTCTCCTGACAGGGCAGCACGAGCAGTACTTC
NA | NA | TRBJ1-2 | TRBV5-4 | CASSWDNTGYTF | TGTGCCAGCAGCTGGGACAACACGGGCTACACCTTC
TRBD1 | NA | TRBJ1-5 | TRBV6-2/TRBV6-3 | CASSYLSGGVRDGPQHF | TGTGCCAGCAGTTACTTGTCAGGGGGCGTCCGGGATGGGCCCCAGCATTTT
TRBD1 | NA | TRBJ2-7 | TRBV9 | CASSARDRGSNEQYF | TGTGCCAGCAGCGCCCGGGACAGGGGTTCCAACGAGCAGTACTTC
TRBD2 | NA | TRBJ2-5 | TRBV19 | CASSINPDGGWTQYF | TGTGCCAGTAGTATAAACCCCGACGGGGGGTGGACCCAGTACTTC
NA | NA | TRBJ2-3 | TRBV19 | CASTAGDTQYF | TGTGCCAGTACTGCCGGAGATACGCAGTATTTT
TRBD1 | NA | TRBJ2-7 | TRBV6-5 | CASSTTGGVPKQYF | TGTGCCAGCAGTACGACAGGGGGCGTACCCAAGCAGTACTTC
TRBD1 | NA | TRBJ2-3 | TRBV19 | CASSLPGQGPNTDTQYF | TGTGCCAGTAGTCTCCCGGGACAGGGGCCGAACACAGATACGCAGTATTTT
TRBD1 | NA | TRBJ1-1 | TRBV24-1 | CATSPGQGARNMNTEAFF | TGTGCCACCAGCCCGGGACAGGGGGCCCGGAACATGAACACTGAAGCTTTCTTT
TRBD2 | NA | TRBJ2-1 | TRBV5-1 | CASSFRLAGGVNEQFF | TGCGCCAGCAGCTTCAGACTAGCGGGAGGTGTAAATGAGCAGTTCTTC
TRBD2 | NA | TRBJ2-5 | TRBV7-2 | CASSILAGQETQYF | TGTGCCAGCAGCATCTTAGCGGGACAAGAGACCCAGTACTTC
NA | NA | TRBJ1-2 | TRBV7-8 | CASSPRQNYGYTF | TGTGCCAGCAGCCCCAGACAGAACTATGGCTACACCTTC
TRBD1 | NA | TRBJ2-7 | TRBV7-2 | CASSLGDRGHEQYF | TGTGCCAGCAGCTTAGGAGACAGGGGACACGAGCAGTACTTC
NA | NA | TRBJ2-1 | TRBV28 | CASHLQGSYNEQFF | TGTGCCAGCCACCTACAGGGTTCCTACAATGAGCAGTTCTTC
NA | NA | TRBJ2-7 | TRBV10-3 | CAISGAGVYEQYF | TGTGCCATCAGTGGGGCAGGGGTGTACGAGCAGTACTTC
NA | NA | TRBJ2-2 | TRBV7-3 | CASSLAPRGTGELFF | TGTGCCAGCAGCTTAGCCCCGAGAGGGACCGGGGAGCTGTTTTTT
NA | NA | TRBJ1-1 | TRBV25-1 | CASSPGSTNTEAFF | TGTGCCAGCAGCCCGGGTTCCACTAACACTGAAGCTTTCTTT
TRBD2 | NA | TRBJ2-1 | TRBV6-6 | CASSHTGTSGRAYSSSYNEQFF | TGTGCCAGCAGTCATACCGGGACTAGCGGGAGGGCCTACTCGAGCTCCTACAATGAGCAGTTCTTC
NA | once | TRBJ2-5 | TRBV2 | CASSELSSAETQYF | TGTGCCAGCAGTGAACTTTCCAGCGCGGAGACCCAGTACTTC
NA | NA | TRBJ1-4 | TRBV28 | CASRKGRNNEKLFF | TGTGCCAGCAGGAAGGGGAGGAATAATGAAAAACTGTTTTTT
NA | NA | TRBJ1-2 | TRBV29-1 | CSVDFGGFNTF | TGCAGCGTTGATTTCGGGGGTTTCAACACCTTC
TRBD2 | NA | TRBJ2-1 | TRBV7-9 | CASRPSGASYNEQFF | TGTGCCAGCAGGCCTAGCGGTGCCTCCTACAATGAGCAGTTCTTC
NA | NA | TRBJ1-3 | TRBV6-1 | CASSEIWQGSSGNTIYF | TGTGCCAGCAGTGAAATTTGGCAGGGAAGCTCTGGAAACACCATATATTTT
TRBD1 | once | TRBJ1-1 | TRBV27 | CASSYRTGEEAFF | TGTGCCAGCAGTTATCGGACAGGGGAGGAAGCTTTCTTT
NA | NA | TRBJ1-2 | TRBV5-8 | CASYLDPRTDYGYTF | TGTGCCAGCTACCTGGACCCCAGGACAGACTATGGCTACACCTTC
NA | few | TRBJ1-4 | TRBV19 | CASSPRGGLATNEKLFF | TGTGCCAGTAGTCCGAGGGGAGGCCTTGCAACTAATGAAAAACTGTTTTTT
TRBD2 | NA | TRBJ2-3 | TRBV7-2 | CASSLGGVPDTQYF | TGTGCCAGCAGCCTGGGGGGGGTACCAGATACGCAGTATTTT
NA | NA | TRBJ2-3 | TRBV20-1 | CSTGADTQYF | TGCAGTACAGGTGCGGATACGCAGTATTTT
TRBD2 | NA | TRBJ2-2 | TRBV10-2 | CASTYGGNTGELFF | TGCGCCAGCACCTACGGGGGGAATACCGGGGAGCTGTTTTTT
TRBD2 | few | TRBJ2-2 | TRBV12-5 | CASGLLAGGNTGELFF | TGTGCTAGTGGCCTCCTAGCGGGAGGAAACACCGGGGAGCTGTTTTTT
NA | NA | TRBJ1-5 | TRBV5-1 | CASSWGASGSNQPQHF | TGCGCCAGCAGCTGGGGTGCCTCGGGGAGCAATCAGCCCCAGCATTTT
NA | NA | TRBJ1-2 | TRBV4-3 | CASSQDRRALYGYTF | TGCGCCAGCAGCCAAGATCGGAGGGCCCTCTATGGCTACACCTTC
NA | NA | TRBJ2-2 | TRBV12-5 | CASGLGHQQNTGELFF | TGTGCTAGTGGTTTGGGCCATCAACAGAACACCGGGGAGCTGTTTTTT
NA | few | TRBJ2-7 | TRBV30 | CAWSTGTYEQYF | TGTGCCTGGTCGACAGGTACCTACGAGCAGTACTTC
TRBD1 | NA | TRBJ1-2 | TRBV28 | CASMHSAGGYGYTF | TGTGCCAGCATGCATTCCGCAGGGGGCTATGGCTACACCTTC
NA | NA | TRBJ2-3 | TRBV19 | CASSIGRGDTQYF | TGTGCCAGTAGTATTGGACGGGGAGATACGCAGTATTTT
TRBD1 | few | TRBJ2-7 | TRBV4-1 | CASGGPGGNEQYF | TGCGCCAGCGGGGGACCAGGGGGCAACGAGCAGTACTTC
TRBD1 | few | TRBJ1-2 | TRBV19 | CASSIERTGGQANYGYTF | TGTGCCAGTAGTATAGAACGGACAGGGGGCCAGGCTAACTATGGCTACACCTTC
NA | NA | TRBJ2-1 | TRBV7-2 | CASSLQSSLNEQFF | TGTGCCAGCAGCTTACAATCTAGCCTCAATGAGCAGTTCTTC
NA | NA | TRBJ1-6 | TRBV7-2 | CASSLGPLNSPLHF | TGTGCCAGCAGCTTAGGGCCGTTAAATTCACCCCTCCACTTT
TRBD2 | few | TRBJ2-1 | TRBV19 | CASTLADLYNEQFF | TGTGCCAGTACTCTAGCGGACCTCTACAATGAGCAGTTCTTC
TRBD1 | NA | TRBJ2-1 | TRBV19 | CAIGDRGSNEQFF | TGTGCCATAGGGGACAGGGGTTCCAATGAGCAGTTCTTC
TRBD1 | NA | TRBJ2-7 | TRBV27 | CASSLGTESYEQYF | TGTGCCAGCAGTTTAGGGACAGAGTCCTACGAGCAGTACTTC
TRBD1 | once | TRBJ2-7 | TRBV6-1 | CASREDRVGDEQYF | TGTGCCAGCAGGGAAGACAGGGTTGGCGACGAGCAGTACTTC
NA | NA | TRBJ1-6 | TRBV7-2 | CASSLDGGRNSPLHF | TGTGCCAGCAGCTTAGACGGGGGGCGTAATTCACCCCTCCACTTT
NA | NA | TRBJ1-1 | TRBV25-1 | CASSGLNRVGDTEAFF | TGTGCCAGCAGTGGTCTGAACAGGGTTGGGGACACTGAAGCTTTCTTT
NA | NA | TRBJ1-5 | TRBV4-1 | CASSPEYMSNQPQHF | TGCGCCAGCAGCCCCGAGTATATGAGCAATCAGCCCCAGCATTTT
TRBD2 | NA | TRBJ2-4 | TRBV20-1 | CSASSGRRNIQYF | TGCAGTGCTAGTAGCGGGAGAAGGAACATTCAGTACTTC
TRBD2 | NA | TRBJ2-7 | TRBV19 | CASSNSLLAYEQYF | TGTGCCAGTAGTAATTCCCTACTAGCGTACGAGCAGTACTTC